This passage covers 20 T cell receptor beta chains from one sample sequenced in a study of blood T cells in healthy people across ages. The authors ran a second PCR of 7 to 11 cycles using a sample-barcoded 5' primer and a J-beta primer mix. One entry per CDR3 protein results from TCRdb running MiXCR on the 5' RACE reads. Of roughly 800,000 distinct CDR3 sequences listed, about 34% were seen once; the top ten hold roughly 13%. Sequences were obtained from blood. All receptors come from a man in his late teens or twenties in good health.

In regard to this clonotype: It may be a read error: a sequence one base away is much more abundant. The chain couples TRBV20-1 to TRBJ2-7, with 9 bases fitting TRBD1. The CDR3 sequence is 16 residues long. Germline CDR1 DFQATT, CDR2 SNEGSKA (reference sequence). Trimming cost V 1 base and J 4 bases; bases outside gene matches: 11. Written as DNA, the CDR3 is TGCAGTGCTAGAGGAGGGAGACAGGGGGGTTTGTACGAGCAGTACTTC. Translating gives CSARGGRQGGLYEQYF.

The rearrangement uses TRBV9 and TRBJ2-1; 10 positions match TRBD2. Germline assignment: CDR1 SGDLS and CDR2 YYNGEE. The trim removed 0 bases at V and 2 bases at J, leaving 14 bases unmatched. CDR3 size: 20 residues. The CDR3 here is CASSVGLLRASGGTYNEQFF. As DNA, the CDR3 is TGTGCCAGCAGCGTAGGTCTGTTGAGGGCTAGCGGGGGAACCTACAATGAGCAGTTCTTC. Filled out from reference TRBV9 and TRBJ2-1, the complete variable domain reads DSGVTQTPKHLITATGQRVTLRCSPRSGDLSVYWYQQSLDQGLQFLIQYYNGEERAKGNILERFSAQQFPDLHSELNLSSLELGDSALYFCASSVGLLRASGGTYNEQFFGPGTRLTVL.

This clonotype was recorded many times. In DNA, the CDR3 is TGTGCCAGCAGTTTACGGGTTGCGTGGGTCTACAATGAGCAGTTCTTC. It encodes CASSLRVAWVYNEQFF. This chain links TRBV27 with TRBJ2-1; D is unresolved. Per germline, CDR1 MNHEY and CDR2 SMNVEV (reference sequence). The CDR3 is made up of 16 amino acids. The V end was cut by 2 bases, the J end by 3 bases, with 14 bases between.

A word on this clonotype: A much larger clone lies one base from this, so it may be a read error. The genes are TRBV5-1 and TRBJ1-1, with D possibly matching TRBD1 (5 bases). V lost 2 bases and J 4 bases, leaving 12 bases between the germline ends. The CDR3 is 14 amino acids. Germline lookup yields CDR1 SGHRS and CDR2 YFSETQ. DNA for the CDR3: TGCGCCAGCAGCTTTGACTGGGGGGGCACTGAAGCTTTCTTT. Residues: CASSFDWGGTEAFF.

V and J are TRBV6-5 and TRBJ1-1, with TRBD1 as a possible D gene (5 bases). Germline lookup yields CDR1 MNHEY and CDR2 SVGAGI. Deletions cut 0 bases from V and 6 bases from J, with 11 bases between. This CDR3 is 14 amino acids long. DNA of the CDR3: TGTGCCAGCAGTTACTCGTGGGGGGATCCTGAAGCTTTCTTT. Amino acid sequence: CASSYSWGDPEAFF.

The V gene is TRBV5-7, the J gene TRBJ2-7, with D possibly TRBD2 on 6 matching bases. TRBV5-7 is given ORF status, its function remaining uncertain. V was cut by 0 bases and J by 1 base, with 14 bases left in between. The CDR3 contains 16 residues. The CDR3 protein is CASSLGRTGGSYEQYF. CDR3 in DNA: TGTGCCAGCAGCTTGGGACGGACCGGGGGTTCCTACGAGCAGTACTTC.

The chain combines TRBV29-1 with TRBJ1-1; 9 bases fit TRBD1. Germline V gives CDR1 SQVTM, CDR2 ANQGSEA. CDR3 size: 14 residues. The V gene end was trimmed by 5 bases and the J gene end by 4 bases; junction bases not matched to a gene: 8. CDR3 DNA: TGCAGCGTTACCGGGACAGGGAGGTCCACTGAAGCTTTCTTT. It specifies CSVTGTGRSTEAFF.

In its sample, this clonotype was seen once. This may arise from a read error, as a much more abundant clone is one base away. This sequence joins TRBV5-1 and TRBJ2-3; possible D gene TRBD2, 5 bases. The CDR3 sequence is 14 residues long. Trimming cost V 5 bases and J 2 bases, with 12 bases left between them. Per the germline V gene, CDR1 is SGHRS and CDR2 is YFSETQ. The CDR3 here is CASSLAPFTDTQYF. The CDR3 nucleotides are TGCGCCAGCAGTCTAGCTCCTTTCACAGATACGCAGTATTTT. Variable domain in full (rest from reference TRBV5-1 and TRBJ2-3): KAGVTQTPRYLIKTRGQQVTLSCSPISGHRSVSWYQQTPGQGLQFLFEYFSETQRNKGNFPGRFSGRQFSNSRSEMNVSTLELGDSALYLCASSLAPFTDTQYFGPGTRLTVL.

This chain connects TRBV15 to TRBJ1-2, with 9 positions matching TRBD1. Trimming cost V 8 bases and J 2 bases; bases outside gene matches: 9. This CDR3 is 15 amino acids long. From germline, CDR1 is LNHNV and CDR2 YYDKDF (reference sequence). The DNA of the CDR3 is TGTGCCACCGGCGCTCGCACAGGGGGCAACTATGGCTACACCTTC. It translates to CATGARTGGNYGYTF.

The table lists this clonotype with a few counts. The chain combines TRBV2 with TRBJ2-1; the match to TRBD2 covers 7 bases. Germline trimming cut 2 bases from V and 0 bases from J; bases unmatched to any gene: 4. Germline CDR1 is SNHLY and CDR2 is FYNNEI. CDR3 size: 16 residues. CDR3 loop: CASSELGGSSYNEQFF. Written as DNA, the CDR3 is TGTGCCAGCAGTGAATTGGGGGGGAGCTCCTACAATGAGCAGTTCTTC.

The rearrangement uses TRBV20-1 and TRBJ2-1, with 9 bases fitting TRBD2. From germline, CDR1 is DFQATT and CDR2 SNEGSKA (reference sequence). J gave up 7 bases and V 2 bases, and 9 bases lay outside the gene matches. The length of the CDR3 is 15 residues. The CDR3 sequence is CSARSAGGQRNEQFF. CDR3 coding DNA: TGCAGTGCTAGATCAGCGGGGGGCCAGAGGAATGAGCAGTTCTTC.

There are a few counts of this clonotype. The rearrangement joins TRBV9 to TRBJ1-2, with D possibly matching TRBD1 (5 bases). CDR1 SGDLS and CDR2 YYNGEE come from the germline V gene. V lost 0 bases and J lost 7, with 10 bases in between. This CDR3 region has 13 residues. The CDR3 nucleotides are TGTGCCAGCAGCGTAGCGGGGGGTCTTGGCTACACCTTC. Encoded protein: CASSVAGGLGYTF.

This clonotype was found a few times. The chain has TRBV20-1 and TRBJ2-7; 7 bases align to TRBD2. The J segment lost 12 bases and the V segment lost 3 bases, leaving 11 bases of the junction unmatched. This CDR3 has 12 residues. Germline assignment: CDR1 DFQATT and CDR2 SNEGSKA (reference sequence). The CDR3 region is CSARDKERGLYF. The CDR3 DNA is TGCAGTGCTAGGGATAAAGAGCGGGGACTGTACTTC.

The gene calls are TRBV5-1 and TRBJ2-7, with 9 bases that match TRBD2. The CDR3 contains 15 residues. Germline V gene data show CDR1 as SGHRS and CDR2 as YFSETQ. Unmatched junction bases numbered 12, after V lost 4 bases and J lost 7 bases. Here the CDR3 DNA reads TGCGCCAGCAGCCCCGGGACTAGCCGGCAAAATGAGCAGTACTTC. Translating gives CASSPGTSRQNEQYF.

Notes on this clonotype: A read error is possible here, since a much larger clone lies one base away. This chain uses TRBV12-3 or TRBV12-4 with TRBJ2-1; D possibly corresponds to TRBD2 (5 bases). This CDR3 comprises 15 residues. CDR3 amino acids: CTSSFGRGSYNEQFF. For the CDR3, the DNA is TGTACCAGCAGTTTTGGTCGGGGTTCCTACAATGAGCAGTTCTTC.

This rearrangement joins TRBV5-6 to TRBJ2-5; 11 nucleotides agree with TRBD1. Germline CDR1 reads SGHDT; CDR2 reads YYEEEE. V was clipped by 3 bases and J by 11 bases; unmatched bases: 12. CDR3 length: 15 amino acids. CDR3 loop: CASSSGTGGSHKQYF. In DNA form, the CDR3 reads TGTGCCAGCAGCTCCGGGACAGGGGGTTCGCATAAGCAGTACTTC.

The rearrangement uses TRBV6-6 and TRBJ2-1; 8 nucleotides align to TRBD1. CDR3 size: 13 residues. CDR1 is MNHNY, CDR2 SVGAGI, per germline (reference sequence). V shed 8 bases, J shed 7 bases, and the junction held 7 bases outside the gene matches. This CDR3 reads CASHTGGRNEQFF. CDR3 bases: TGTGCCAGCCATACAGGGGGGAGGAATGAGCAGTTCTTC.

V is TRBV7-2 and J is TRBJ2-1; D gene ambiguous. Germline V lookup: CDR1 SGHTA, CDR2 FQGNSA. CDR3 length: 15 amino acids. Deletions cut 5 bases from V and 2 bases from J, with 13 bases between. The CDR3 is CASSPYTGPYNEQFF. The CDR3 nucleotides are TGTGCCAGCAGCCCATATACCGGACCCTACAATGAGCAGTTCTTC.

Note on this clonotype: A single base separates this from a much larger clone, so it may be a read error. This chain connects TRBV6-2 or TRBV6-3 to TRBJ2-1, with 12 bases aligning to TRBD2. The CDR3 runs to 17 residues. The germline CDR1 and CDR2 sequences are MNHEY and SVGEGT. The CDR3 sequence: CASSYSTSGGLYNGQFF. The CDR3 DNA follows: TGTGCCAGCAGTTACAGTACTAGCGGGGGGCTTTACAATGGGCAGTTCTTC.

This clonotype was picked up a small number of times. CDR3 residues: CASSLEVGYTEAFF. CDR3 in DNA: TGCGCCAGCAGCTTGGAGGTCGGGTACACTGAAGCTTTCTTT. The V call is TRBV5-1, the J call TRBJ1-1, with D unresolved. Trimming took 0 bases from V and 3 from J, leaving 9 bases between them. This CDR3 comprises 14 residues. Looked up from germline, CDR1 is SGHRS and CDR2 is YFSETQ.